The 7 T cell receptor beta chains given below trace back to one sample, sequenced in a study of T cells after posttransplantation cyclophosphamide. Assay used: immunoSEQ multiplex PCR; TCRdb lists only in-frame clones, some missing. The data show some 40,000 clones, with none appearing a single time. The material sequenced was PBMCs. The receptors stem from a man between 45 and 60 years old in good health, CMV-negative, and a related stem cell transplant donor.

This clone was seen repeatedly, ten times or more. The V and J genes are TRBV2 and TRBJ1-6, with D possibly TRBD1 on 5 matching bases. The CDR3 totals 15 residues. V was shortened by 7 bases and J by 7 bases, with 17 bases between the two germline ends. CDR1 SNHLY and CDR2 FYNNEI come from the germline V gene. CDR3 region: CASTPLSRVNSPLHF. The CDR3 coding sequence is TGTGCCAGCACCCCCTTGTCCAGGGTAAATTCACCCCTCCACTTT.

In this sample, this clone turned up many times. The V and J genes are TRBV19 and TRBJ2-1; D might be TRBD2 (5 bases). This CDR3 comprises 15 residues. V lost 10 bases, J lost 0 bases, and 16 bases lay in between. Per the germline V gene, CDR1 is LNHDA and CDR2 is SQIVND (reference sequence). This CDR3 reads CATQISGSSYNEQFF. Here the CDR3 DNA reads TGTGCCACCCAGATATCGGGGAGCTCCTACAATGAGCAGTTCTTC.

In its sample, this clone was seen many times. This chain connects TRBV5-1 to TRBJ2-2, with D possibly TRBD2 on 7 matching bases. V shed 0 bases and J shed 6 bases, with 15 bases lying between them. This CDR3 has 16 residues. The germline gives CDR1 SGHRS, CDR2 YFSETQ. The CDR3 here is CASSLDPRGGSGELFF. The DNA of the CDR3 is TGCGCCAGCAGCTTGGATCCCAGGGGAGGGTCCGGGGAGCTGTTTTTT.

CDR3 in DNA: TGTGCCAGCTCACCCACTTCTTCAGGGGACAATGAGCAGTTCTTC. This gives the protein CASSPTSSGDNEQFF. The rearrangement uses TRBV18 and TRBJ2-1, with a tentative D call TRBD1 (6 bases). Germline V lookup: CDR1 KGHSH, CDR2 LQKENI. This CDR3 region has 15 residues. Trimming pared 3 bases from V and 5 bases from J, leaving 14 bases between.

This clone was counted many times. The chain employs TRBV15 and TRBJ2-1; 10 bases are a match to TRBD2. V dropped 3 bases and J dropped 2; count of bases not matched to a gene: 4. CDR1 is LNHNV and CDR2 is YYDKDF in the germline V gene (reference sequence). The CDR3 spans 16 residues. CDR3 sequence (DNA): TGTGCCACCAGCAGGGGCCTAGCGGGAGCCTACAATGAGCAGTTCTTC. Protein product: CATSRGLAGAYNEQFF.

This clone was seen ten or more times. The CDR3 region is CASKIAGGPHNEQFF. The DNA of the CDR3 is TGTGCCAGCAAAATAGCGGGGGGGCCTCACAATGAGCAGTTCTTC. This chain links TRBV6-6 with TRBJ2-1; 11 bases match TRBD2. After removal of 7 bases from V and 5 bases from J, the junction contained 7 bases not matched to a gene. From germline, CDR1 is MNHNY and CDR2 SVGAGI (reference sequence). The CDR3 runs to 15 residues.

This clone was picked up a small number of times. The CDR3 region is CASSLGQANYGYTF. CDR3 coding DNA: TGTGCCAGCAGCCTGGGACAGGCGAACTATGGCTACACCTTC. The J gene is TRBJ1-2, the V gene TRBV5-6; 8 positions agree with TRBD1. V gave up 4 bases and J gave up 2 bases; unmatched junction bases: 4. CDR3 size: 14 residues. In germline, CDR1 is SGHDT, CDR2 YYEEEE.